This T cell receptor beta chain was sequenced during a study of cytomegalovirus exposure and HLA in healthy donors. Study at large: The platform used for the roughly 130 validation repertoires matched that of the 666 first-cohort repertoires, a later analysis reported.

Findings and limits, study-wide: Roughly 170 TCR beta chains were listed as cytomegalovirus-associated. In vitro testing confirmed a few CMV-associated chains as specific for CMV antigens. According to reports, the classifier identified cytomegalovirus status with high specificity and sensitivity.

The CDR3 sequence is 18 residues long. Germline V gene data show CDR1 as SEHNR and CDR2 as FQNEAQ (reference sequence). V lost 5 bases and J lost 0; bases outside the gene matches: 10. Assay: immunoSEQ multiplex PCR; the TCRdb copy retains only in-frame clones and omits some. The repertoire consists of tens of thousands of clones, with around 97% occurring once and the leading ten covering about 1.6%. In regard to this clone: Its antigen is unidentified.

Sequencing was done on a sample of PBMCs. The chain uses TRBV7-9 and TRBJ2-3; 11 positions match TRBD2. This receptor was taken from a woman between 18 and 30 years old in good health and CMV-seropositive. The CDR3 bases are TGTGCCAGCAGCCCATTTAGCGGGAGGGTCACCAGCACAGATACGCAGTATTTT. Translated: CASSPFSGRVTSTDTQYF.